The 24 T cell receptor beta chains below were found in one sample sequenced in a study of cytotoxic CD8 clonotypes in ibrutinib-treated CLL. Here immunoSEQ multiplex PCR was the method, and the copy in TCRdb shows in-frame clones only, minus some. The table lists 49,000 or so clones, 53% of them singletons. The sequencing used PBMCs, collected after 12 months of ibrutinib treatment. All receptors come from a human donor with chronic lymphocytic leukemia.

The chain has TRBV9 and TRBJ2-1, with D possibly called TRBD1 or TRBD2 (6 bases each). Deletions cut 4 bases from V and 8 bases from J, with 25 bases between. The germline gives CDR1 SGDLS, CDR2 YYNGEE. The CDR3 is 17 amino acids. The CDR3 is CASSRQGGGLAGHEQFF. CDR3 bases: TGTGCCAGCAGCCGTCAAGGTGGGGGGCTAGCAGGGCATGAGCAGTTCTTC.

This clone was detected only a few times. This chain links TRBV6-1 with TRBJ2-5, with D perhaps TRBD2 (6 bases). Trimming took off 3 bases at V and 3 bases at J, with 14 bases between the two ends. The CDR3 loop spans 15 amino acids. Germline V gene lookup returns CDR1 MNHNS and CDR2 SASEGT. The CDR3 bases are TGTGCCAGCAGTGAGCTAGGGACTTTAAAAGAGACCCAGTACTTC. Translated: CASSELGTLKETQYF.

The CDR3 DNA reads as TGTGCCAGCAGTCTCGCCGGGACAGGGCTACACATTCAGTACTTC. Protein sequence: CASSLAGTGLHIQYF. The chain carries TRBV28 and TRBJ2-4; 9 bases line up with TRBD1. V lost 5 bases to trimming and J lost 8 bases; unmatched junction nucleotides: 10. The CDR3 has 15 residues. Germline V gene lookup returns CDR1 MDHEN and CDR2 SYDVKM.

This chain connects TRBV11-3 to TRBJ1-1, with D hard to call. The germline V gene encodes CDR1 SGHNT and CDR2 YENEEA. V lost 6 bases to trimming and J lost 1 base, with 3 bases between them. CDR3 length: 11 residues. In nucleotides, the CDR3 is TGTGCCAGCAGTAAGAACACTGAAGCTTTCTTT. As protein: CASSKNTEAFF.

V is TRBV19 and J is TRBJ1-4; D unresolved. The CDR3 is made up of 15 amino acids. Germline lookup yields CDR1 LNHDA and CDR2 SQIVND (reference sequence). V was cut by 6 bases and J by 0 bases, with 11 bases left in between. DNA for the CDR3: TGTGCCAGTAGAAACGACGGGGCAACTAATGAAAAACTGTTTTTT. Translated: CASRNDGATNEKLFF.

The sample holds a few counts of this clone. CDR3 region: CASVIDSTTVYGYTF. CDR3 nucleotide sequence: TGTGCCAGCGTCATCGACAGCACAACCGTCTATGGCTACACCTTC. The chain has TRBV28 and TRBJ1-2; maybe TRBD1 (5 bases). Between the trimmed V and J ends, which lost 8 bases and 4 bases, there was a span of 20 bases. Germline-derived CDR1 and CDR2 are MDHEN and SYDVKM. CDR3 length equals 15 residues.

V is TRBV28 and J is TRBJ1-6; TRBD1 aligns across 8 bases. This CDR3 has 12 residues. Germline CDR1 and CDR2: MDHEN and SYDVKM. V trimming: 7 bases; J trimming: 12 bases; junction bases outside the gene matches: 5. CDR3 DNA sequence: TGTGCCAGCACGACAGGGGAAAAACCCCTCCACTTT. Protein sequence: CASTTGEKPLHF.

V and J are TRBV30 and TRBJ1-2, with D perhaps matching TRBD1 (5 bases). This CDR3 has 16 residues. V was pared by 3 bases and J by 0 bases, with 17 bases between. Looked up from germline, CDR1 is GTSNPN and CDR2 is SVGIG (reference sequence). The CDR3 sequence is CAWSTGGGGSNYGYTF. The CDR3 DNA reads TGTGCCTGGAGCACAGGAGGTGGCGGCTCTAACTATGGCTACACCTTC.

The V gene is TRBV6-1, the J gene TRBJ1-2; TRBD1 matches at 11 bases. The CDR3 runs 17 residues. Germline CDR1 reads MNHNS; CDR2 reads SASEGT. V shed 3 bases, J shed 3 bases, and the junction held 9 bases outside the gene matches. CDR3 sequence: CASSDWRTGGFDYGYTF. CDR3 nucleotides: TGTGCCAGCAGTGACTGGCGGACAGGGGGCTTTGACTATGGCTACACCTTC.

The chain couples TRBV7-8 to TRBJ1-5, with a weak D call TRBD1 (5 bases). The CDR3 spans 16 residues. V shed 2 bases and J shed 2 bases, with 13 bases lying between them. CDR1 is SGHVS and CDR2 is FQNEAQ in the germline V gene. CDR3: CASSLRSSRGNQPQHF. The CDR3 region has the DNA TGTGCCAGCAGCTTAAGGTCGAGCAGGGGCAATCAGCCCCAGCATTTT.

V is TRBV27 and J is TRBJ2-3, with 10 bases identical to TRBD2. The V and J ends lost 5 bases and 1 base, in that order; junction bases with no gene match: 9. There are 17 residues in the CDR3. CDR1 and CDR2 (germline): MNHEY, SMNVEV (reference sequence). CDR3 sequence: CASSPFLAGERTDTQYF. The CDR3 region has the DNA TGTGCCAGCAGTCCGTTCCTAGCGGGAGAACGCACAGATACGCAGTATTTT.

The rearrangement links TRBV9 to TRBJ2-5; tentative D call: TRBD2 (6 bases). Germline V gives CDR1 SGDLS, CDR2 YYNGEE. V was shortened by 0 bases and J by 1 base, with 7 bases between the two germline ends. CDR3 size: 14 residues. The CDR3 DNA reads as TGTGCCAGCAGCGTAGTGGGGGGCCAAGAGACCCAGTACTTC. Translating gives CASSVVGGQETQYF.

V usage is TRBV28 and J usage is TRBJ1-2; TRBD1 matches 7 bases. V dropped 2 bases and J dropped 7; count of bases not matched to a gene: 10. CDR1 is MDHEN, CDR2 SYDVKM, per germline. The CDR3 runs 15 residues. The CDR3 DNA follows: TGTGCCAGCAGTTTACCCACGGAGGGGGCGCGTGGCTACACCTTC. Translated: CASSLPTEGARGYTF.

The chain has TRBV5-1 and TRBJ2-6; 9 bases align to TRBD1. The CDR3 extends over 16 amino acids. V lost 4 bases to trimming and J lost 0 bases; unmatched junction nucleotides: 2. Per the germline V gene, CDR1 is SGHRS and CDR2 is YFSETQ. The CDR3, as DNA: TGCGCCAGCAGCCGGACAGGGGACTCTGGGGCCAACGTCCTGACTTTC. Protein product: CASSRTGDSGANVLTF.

The V gene is TRBV6-1, the J gene TRBJ1-5; D is unresolved. The CDR3 is 13 amino acids. Between the trimmed V and J ends, which lost 1 base and 7 bases, there was a span of 8 bases. Germline V gene sequence: CDR1 MNHNS, CDR2 SASEGT. The CDR3 DNA follows: TGTGCCAGCAGTGAAGAGGTCCAGCAGCCCCAGCATTTT. Protein sequence: CASSEEVQQPQHF.

The chain joins TRBV2 to TRBJ2-2; 10 positions agree with TRBD2. Losses at the gene ends were 6 bases for V and 8 bases for J; bases not matched to a gene: 6. CDR1 SNHLY and CDR2 FYNNEI come from the germline V gene. This CDR3 is 14 amino acids long. The CDR3 coding sequence is TGTGCCAGCAGCGCAATAGCGGGAGGAGGGGAGCTGTTTTTT. Translation: CASSAIAGGGELFF.

This clone was seen a single time. This chain joins TRBV2 and TRBJ2-3; D may be TRBD2 (6 bases). Trimming cost V 2 bases and J 2 bases, with 8 bases left between them. CDR1 SNHLY and CDR2 FYNNEI come from the germline V gene. CDR3 length: 14 residues. The DNA for the CDR3 is TGTGCCAGCAGTGAATGGAGGGCCACAGATACGCAGTATTTT. The encoded protein is CASSEWRATDTQYF.

On this clone: Additional DNA sequences in this sample encode the identical CDR3. The chain uses TRBV18 and TRBJ2-5; no clear D. Germline loops: CDR1 KGHSH, CDR2 LQKENI. CDR3 length: 12 amino acids. With 4 bases removed from V and 1 base from J, the gap between germline ends came to 4 bases. CDR3 DNA sequence: TGTGCCAGCTCACGGACCCAAGAGACCCAGTACTTC. Translating it yields CASSRTQETQYF. The full variable domain, with the rest looked up from reference TRBV18 and TRBJ2-5, is NAGVMQNPRHLVRRRGQEARLRCSPMKGHSHVYWYRQLPEEGLKFMVYLQKENIIDESGMPKERFSAEFPKEGPSILRIQQVVRGDSAAYFCASSRTQETQYFGPGTRLLVL.

V is TRBV4-1 and J is TRBJ2-1; D might be TRBD2 (6 bases). Deletions cut 6 bases from V and 5 bases from J, with 14 bases between. The CDR3 runs to 14 residues. From germline, CDR1 is MGHRA and CDR2 YSYEKL. CDR3 sequence (DNA): TGCGCCAGCAGGAAACGGGACTCAAACAATGAGCAGTTCTTC. It yields the protein CASRKRDSNNEQFF.

This clone was detected a few times. A read error may account for a junction end that differs from germline. This chain joins TRBV11-1 and TRBJ2-1; 12 nucleotides align to TRBD2. Germline CDR1 is SGHAT and CDR2 is FQDESV (reference sequence). The CDR3 spans 12 residues. The CDR3 loop reads CASSRGRLAGVF. The CDR3, as DNA: TGTGCCAGCAGCCGCGGAAGACTAGCGGGGGTCTTC.

This clone was detected a few times. The chain has TRBV19 and TRBJ2-7, with D possibly TRBD1 on 7 matching bases. The CDR3 contains 14 residues. Germline values: CDR1 LNHDA, CDR2 SQIVND (reference sequence). Trimming pared 5 bases from V and 6 bases from J, leaving 17 bases between. The CDR3 DNA sequence: TGTGCCAGTAGTGAGATCTACCAGGGGGGCGAGCAGTACTTC. Its translation is CASSEIYQGGEQYF.

The chain combines TRBV5-6 with TRBJ2-7, with 8 bases matching TRBD2. There are 14 residues in the CDR3. V was pared by 0 bases and J by 2 bases, with 1 base of the junction left unmatched. Germline lookup yields CDR1 SGHDT and CDR2 YYEEEE. The CDR3 bases are TGTGCCAGCAGCTTGGGGGGACTAGCCTACGAGCAGTACTTC. This sequence encodes CASSLGGLAYEQYF.

The CDR3 DNA reads TGTGCCATCAGTGAGTCGCTGCTGAACACTGAAGCTTTCTTT. It translates to CAISESLLNTEAFF. The chain couples TRBV10-3 to TRBJ1-1; D not certain. The V gene's germline CDR1 is ENHRY and CDR2 SYGVKD. This CDR3 comprises 14 residues. The V end was cut by 0 bases, the J end by 0 bases, with 5 bases between.

CDR3 region: CASSLGAVSYNEQFF. The DNA for the CDR3 is TGTGCCAGCAGCTTAGGCGCGGTATCCTACAATGAGCAGTTCTTC. The chain couples TRBV11-3 to TRBJ2-1, with unresolved D. V was pared by 1 base and J by 1 base, with 8 bases between. The germline gives CDR1 SGHNT, CDR2 YENEEA. This CDR3 has 15 residues. Drawing the rest from reference TRBV11-3 and TRBJ2-1, the complete variable domain is EAGVVQSPRYKIIEKKQPVAFWCNPISGHNTLYWYLQNLGQGPELLIRYENEEAVDDSQLPKDRFSAERLKGVDSTLKIQPAELGDSAVYLCASSLGAVSYNEQFFGPGTRLTVL.